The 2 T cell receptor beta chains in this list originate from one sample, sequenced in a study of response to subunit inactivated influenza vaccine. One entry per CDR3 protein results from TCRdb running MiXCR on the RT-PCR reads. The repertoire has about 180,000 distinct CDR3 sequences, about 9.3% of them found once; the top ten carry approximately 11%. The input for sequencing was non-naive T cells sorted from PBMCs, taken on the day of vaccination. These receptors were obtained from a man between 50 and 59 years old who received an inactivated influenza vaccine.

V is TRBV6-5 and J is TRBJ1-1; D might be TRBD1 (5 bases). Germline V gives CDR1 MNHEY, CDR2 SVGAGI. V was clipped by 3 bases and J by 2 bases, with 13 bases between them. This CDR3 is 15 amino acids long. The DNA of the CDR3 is TGTGCCAGCAGTTATAACGCAGGGAGTAACACTGAAGCTTTCTTT. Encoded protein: CASSYNAGSNTEAFF.

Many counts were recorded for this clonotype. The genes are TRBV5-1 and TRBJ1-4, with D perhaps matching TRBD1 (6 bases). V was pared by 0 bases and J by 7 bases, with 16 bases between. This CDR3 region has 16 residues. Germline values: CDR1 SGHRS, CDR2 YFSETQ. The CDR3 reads CASSLAPQGGSEKLFF. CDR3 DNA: TGCGCCAGCAGCTTGGCCCCACAGGGCGGGTCTGAAAAACTGTTTTTT.